One sample yielded the 26 T cell receptor beta chains listed below, sequenced in a study of blood T cell repertoires in COVID-19. Clones were read by immunoSEQ multiplex PCR, and TCRdb kept only the in-frame ones, dropping some. Of over 350,000 clones in the sample, 80% to 90% were seen once. The specimen was PBMCs or T cells enriched from blood (not recorded which). The receptors originated from a woman in her fifties or sixties who had recovered from COVID-19.

The genes are TRBV12-3 or TRBV12-4 and TRBJ2-7, with D possibly matching TRBD1 (6 bases). V was trimmed by 8 bases and J by 6 bases, leaving 17 bases between them. The CDR3 totals 13 residues. CDR3 bases: TGTGCCAGCGGGACCGGGACATATAGCGAGCAGTACTTC. It translates to CASGTGTYSEQYF.

The chain couples TRBV19 to TRBJ1-1; TRBD1 might be the D (6 bases). V was shortened by 6 bases and J by 0 bases, with 17 bases between the two germline ends. The CDR3 covers 16 residues. The germline V gene has CDR1 LNHDA and CDR2 SQIVND (reference sequence). The CDR3 protein is CASRLTGYGMNTEAFF. The CDR3 DNA is TGTGCCAGTAGACTGACAGGTTATGGCATGAACACTGAAGCTTTCTTT.

The chain is built from TRBV7-2 and TRBJ2-2; 7 bases are a match to TRBD1. The germline CDR1 and CDR2 sequences are SGHTA and FQGNSA. V dropped 5 bases and J dropped 0; count of bases not matched to a gene: 6. The CDR3 consists of 16 residues. CDR3 sequence: CASSVSGTANTGELFF. Written as DNA, the CDR3 is TGTGCCAGCAGCGTCTCCGGGACAGCGAACACCGGGGAGCTGTTTTTT.

The chain employs TRBV3-1 (or the pseudogene TRBV3-2) and TRBJ1-2, with a tentative D call TRBD1 (5 bases). Germline V CDR1 and CDR2: LGHDT, YNNKEL (reference sequence). CDR3 length: 15 residues. Trimming left V 5 bases short and J 4 bases short, with 17 bases between. CDR3 bases: TGTGCCAGCAGCGCACGGGACTCGGGGGGCTATGGCTACACCTTC. This codes for CASSARDSGGYGYTF.

In DNA form, the CDR3 reads TGTGCCAGCAGGCAGGGGGTTCTAACCGGGGAGCTGTTTTTT. Protein product: CASRQGVLTGELFF. V gene TRBV2 combines with J gene TRBJ2-2; TRBD1 agrees at 7 bases. J gave up 5 bases and V 6 bases, and 6 bases lay outside the gene matches. The length of the CDR3 is 14 residues. Germline V gene sequence: CDR1 SNHLY, CDR2 FYNNEI. Using reference TRBV2 and TRBJ2-2 for the parts outside the CDR3, the full variable domain is EPEVTQTPSHQVTQMGQEVILRCVPISNHLYFYWYRQILGQKVEFLVSFYNNEISEKSEIFDDQFSVERPDGSNFTLKIRSTKLEDSAMYFCASRQGVLTGELFFGEGSRLTVL.

The V gene is TRBV4-2, the J gene TRBJ1-6; D is uncertain. The CDR3 totals 14 residues. Germline V gives CDR1 LGHNA, CDR2 YNFKEQ. V lost 0 bases and J 11 bases, leaving 11 bases between the germline ends. CDR3 in DNA: TGTGCCAGCAGCCAAGATGGAGTGGGTACACCCCTCCACTTT. Protein product: CASSQDGVGTPLHF.

The chain uses TRBV4-1 and TRBJ2-7; a weak D match, TRBD2 (6 bases). CDR3 length: 18 amino acids. The germline V gene encodes CDR1 MGHRA and CDR2 YSYEKL. The V end lost 2 bases, the J end lost 7 bases, and 27 bases lay between the germline ends. CDR3 bases: TGCGCCAGCAGCCAAAATTATTTCCGGGACTCGGTAAACGTAGAGCAGTACTTC. It specifies CASSQNYFRDSVNVEQYF.

Here the CDR3 reads CASSPGEGYGYTF. The CDR3 DNA follows: TGTGCCAGCAGTCCCGGGGAGGGCTATGGCTACACCTTC. The gene calls are TRBV27 and TRBJ1-2; D remains unclear. The length of the CDR3 is 13 residues. CDR1 and CDR2 (germline): MNHEY, SMNVEV (reference sequence). Deletions cut 5 bases from V and 4 bases from J, with 11 bases between.

The chain has TRBV27 and TRBJ2-6; 7 bases fit TRBD2. The CDR3 extends over 16 amino acids. Trimming at V came to 2 bases and at J to 2 bases, leaving 3 bases not matched to a gene. Germline CDR1 and CDR2: MNHEY and SMNVEV (reference sequence). DNA of the CDR3: TGTGCCAGCAGTTTAGTGGGGGGGACTGGGGCCAACGTCCTGACTTTC. Translating it yields CASSLVGGTGANVLTF.

The rearrangement links TRBV28 to TRBJ1-5; 11 bases map to TRBD1. The CDR3 runs 18 residues. Trimming removed 7 bases from V and 6 bases from J; junction bases left unmatched: 17. Germline CDR1 reads MDHEN; CDR2 reads SYDVKM. The CDR3 sequence: CASNLDQDRGHFSQPQHF. The CDR3, as DNA: TGTGCCAGCAACTTGGACCAGGACAGGGGGCATTTCAGTCAGCCCCAGCATTTT.

This sequence joins TRBV9 and TRBJ2-7; 8 bases map to TRBD2. This CDR3 spans 13 amino acids. Germline values: CDR1 SGDLS, CDR2 YYNGEE. V lost 7 bases, J lost 2 bases, and 5 bases stayed unmatched. This chain's CDR3 is CASGSGGPYEQYF. For the CDR3, the DNA is TGTGCCAGCGGCAGCGGGGGTCCCTACGAGCAGTACTTC. Full variable domain (remainder filled in from reference TRBV9 and TRBJ2-7): DSGVTQTPKHLITATGQRVTLRCSPRSGDLSVYWYQQSLDQGLQFLIQYYNGEERAKGNILERFSAQQFPDLHSELNLSSLELGDSALYFCASGSGGPYEQYFGPGTRLTVT.

This clone was seen more than once but under ten times. V and J are TRBV28 and TRBJ1-2; 9 bases agree with TRBD1. The V and J ends lost 11 bases and 3 bases, in that order; junction bases with no gene match: 13. The CDR3 has 15 amino acids. Germline values: CDR1 MDHEN, CDR2 SYDVKM. The CDR3 sequence: CAGQPRGQGYYGYTF. CDR3 nucleotide sequence: TGTGCCGGACAACCCCGGGGACAGGGATACTATGGCTACACCTTC.

The chain has TRBV7-8 and TRBJ1-1; 7 positions agree with TRBD1. This CDR3 region has 19 residues. V gave up 5 bases and J gave up 4 bases; unmatched junction bases: 22. Looked up from germline, CDR1 is SGHVS and CDR2 is FQNEAQ. The CDR3 nucleotides are TGTGCCAGCAGCCGAGGATTGGGTGAGGCAGGGGGATTCGGCACTGAAGCTTTCTTT. It translates to CASSRGLGEAGGFGTEAFF. Based on the CDR3 plus reference TRBV7-8 and TRBJ1-1, the full variable domain is GAGVSQSPRYKVAKRGQDVALRCDPISGHVSLFWYQQALGQGPEFLTYFQNEAQLDKSGLPSDRFFAERPEGSVSTLKIQRTQQEDSAVYLCASSRGLGEAGGFGTEAFFGQGTRLTVV.

V usage is TRBV6-5 and J usage is TRBJ1-2, with TRBD1 identical over 7 bases. Germline V gives CDR1 MNHEY, CDR2 SVGAGI. This CDR3 region has 14 residues. The V gene end was trimmed by 6 bases and the J gene end by 4 bases; junction bases not matched to a gene: 8. In nucleotides, the CDR3 is TGTGCCAGCAGGCCCTGGGACAGCACCTATGGCTACACCTTC. Protein: CASRPWDSTYGYTF.

The V gene is TRBV6-2 or TRBV6-3, the J gene TRBJ1-2; 7 bases agree with TRBD1. J lost 5 bases, V lost 4 bases, and 10 bases had no gene match. The CDR3 loop spans 15 amino acids. Germline CDR1 reads MNHEY; CDR2 reads SVGEGT. The CDR3: CASSWAMGQRYGYTF. The CDR3 nucleotides are TGTGCCAGCAGTTGGGCGATGGGACAGAGGTATGGCTACACCTTC.

The V gene is TRBV28, the J gene TRBJ1-2, with D possibly being TRBD1 (6 bases). V lost 5 bases and J 0 bases, leaving 13 bases between the germline ends. The CDR3 is made up of 15 amino acids. Germline assignment: CDR1 MDHEN and CDR2 SYDVKM. The CDR3 loop reads CASSPRTEPNYGYTF. The CDR3 nucleotides are TGTGCCAGCAGTCCCCGGACAGAACCTAACTATGGCTACACCTTC.

The chain carries TRBV30 and TRBJ2-7; 9 bases match TRBD2. The V gene's germline CDR1 is GTSNPN and CDR2 SVGIG (reference sequence). The CDR3 totals 13 residues. J gave up 3 bases and V 5 bases, and 5 bases lay outside the gene matches. The CDR3 DNA reads TGTGCCTGGGGCGGGAGGGCTAACTACGAGCAGTACTTC. Translating it yields CAWGGRANYEQYF. Combining the CDR3 with reference TRBV30 and TRBJ2-7 gives the whole variable domain SQTIHQWPATLVQPVGSPLSLECTVEGTSNPNLYWYRQAAGRGLQLLFYSVGIGQISSEVPQNLSASRPQDRQFILSSKKLLLSDSGFYLCAWGGRANYEQYFGPGTRLTVT.

The rearrangement uses TRBV27 and TRBJ1-1; D call uncertain. Trimming took off 2 bases at V and 2 bases at J, with 6 bases between the two ends. CDR3 length: 13 residues. CDR1 MNHEY and CDR2 SMNVEV come from the germline V gene (reference sequence). CDR3 sequence: CASSLTANTEAFF. The DNA for the CDR3 is TGTGCCAGCAGTTTAACAGCAAACACTGAAGCTTTCTTT.

This clone was recorded only once. This rearrangement joins TRBV7-9 to TRBJ2-1; 8 bases agree with TRBD2. Germline CDR1 is SEHNR and CDR2 is FQNEAQ (reference sequence). This CDR3 is 14 amino acids long. Losses at the gene ends were 9 bases for V and 7 bases for J; bases not matched to a gene: 11. In DNA form, the CDR3 reads TGTGCCAGTAGCGGGGCCTTTTTAGGAAATGAGCAGTTCTTC. This encodes CASSGAFLGNEQFF.

The V call is TRBV28, the J call TRBJ1-2, with D possibly matching TRBD1 (5 bases). Trimming left V 5 bases short and J 10 bases short, with 17 bases between. The CDR3 has 13 residues. The germline CDR1 and CDR2 sequences are MDHEN and SYDVKM. The CDR3 loop is CASSRGTQDDYTF. DNA for the CDR3: TGTGCCAGCAGTCGGGGGACCCAGGACGACTACACCTTC.

V and J are TRBV7-2 and TRBJ1-5; D unresolved. The V end lost 1 base, the J end lost 3 bases, and 10 bases lay between the germline ends. This CDR3 has 15 residues. The germline V gene encodes CDR1 SGHTA and CDR2 FQGNSA. CDR3 amino acids: CASSLGPGINQPQHF. CDR3 nucleotide sequence: TGTGCCAGCAGCTTAGGCCCGGGTATCAATCAGCCCCAGCATTTT.

Regarding this clone: In the same sample, other DNA sequences code for this CDR3. The chain recombines TRBV7-6 with TRBJ1-5, with 7 bases identical to TRBD1. Germline CDR1 and CDR2: SGHVS and FNYEAQ. After removal of 5 bases from V and 4 bases from J, the junction contained 8 bases not matched to a gene. This CDR3 comprises 15 residues. As DNA, the CDR3 is TGTGCCAGCAGCCCAGGGGGGACAGTAAATCAGCCCCAGCATTTT. It encodes CASSPGGTVNQPQHF. Full variable domain (outside the CDR3, taken from reference TRBV7-6 and TRBJ1-5): GAGVSQSPRYKVTKRGQDVALRCDPISGHVSLYWYRQALGQGPEFLTYFNYEAQQDKSGLPNDRFSAERPEGSISTLTIQRTEQRDSAMYRCASSPGGTVNQPQHFGDGTRLSIL.

The chain has TRBV5-1 and TRBJ1-2; 7 bases are shared with TRBD1. Germline-derived CDR1 and CDR2 are SGHRS and YFSETQ. With 4 bases clipped from V and 8 bases from J, the junction kept 14 bases outside the gene matches. This CDR3 is built from 15 residues. CDR3 nucleotide sequence: TGCGCCAGCAGCCTAAACCGGGACAGCCACCAGGGCTACACCTTC. Protein sequence: CASSLNRDSHQGYTF.

The chain is built from TRBV30 and TRBJ1-4; D is ambiguous. The CDR3 spans 14 residues. Between the trimmed V and J ends, which lost 5 bases and 7 bases, there was a span of 17 bases. Germline-derived CDR1 and CDR2 are GTSNPN and SVGIG (reference sequence). For the CDR3, the DNA is TGTGCCTGGGGTGATGGGGTCGCGGGTGAAAAACTGTTTTTT. Translating it yields CAWGDGVAGEKLFF.

With respect to this clone: The junction departs from the called germline gene at one end, perhaps through a read error. The gene calls are TRBV7-7 and TRBJ2-7; the D gene is possibly TRBD2 (5 bases). From germline, CDR1 is SSHAT and CDR2 FNYEAQ (reference sequence). The CDR3 is 17 residues long. CDR3 coding DNA: TGTGCTAGCAGCTATAAGGTTCCGAAACTAGACTCCTACGAGCAGTACTTC. Residues: CASSYKVPKLDSYEQYF.

The chain couples TRBV2 to TRBJ1-1; the D is unclear. Germline-derived CDR1 and CDR2 are SNHLY and FYNNEI. The CDR3 has 12 amino acids. V was clipped by 7 bases and J by 5 bases, with 11 bases between them. Here the CDR3 reads CASTDPGTEAFF. The CDR3 nucleotides read TGTGCCAGCACAGACCCGGGAACTGAAGCTTTCTTT.